This TCR beta chain was recovered during a study of monozygotic twins with inflammatory bowel disease (dated by TCRdb to the late 2010s). Regarding the complete study: The full study comprised some 30 monozygotic twin pairs: nine German pairs (four IBD-concordant, five IBD-discordant) and 19 IBD-discordant Danish pairs. Disease-associated traits were sought mainly through comparisons between IBD patients and their genetically identical healthy co-twins within discordant pairs. Each individual had, on average, about 151 000 unique TCRalpha sequences and 181 000 unique TCRbeta sequences available for analysis.

The receptor library was made with 5' RACE. The input for every TCR library was approximately 3,500 ng of total RNA. For each sample, cDNA synthesis with SMARTScribe reverse transcriptase was split into eight separate reactions. During cDNA synthesis, unique molecular identifiers containing a 6-nucleotide sample barcode were introduced by template switching. Amplification of TCRalpha and TCRbeta cDNA involved two nested PCRs of approximately 16 and 10 cycles, and each PCR was followed by bead purification. Before amplification, the cDNA was treated with uracil DNA-glycosylase and purified using the QIAquick PCR purification kit. The second PCR was the step at which Illumina TruSeq-compatible adapters and sample-specific barcodes were added. Library quality and concentration were assessed using TapeStation and Qubit, and approximately 5 ng of each library was pooled. Sequencing of pooled libraries was carried out on an Illumina HiSeq2500 single-index Rapid Run using 2 x 100 bp reads and custom sequencing primers. The original pipeline was this. MiGEC version 1.2.6 was used for UMI-based consensus assembly to correct PCR and sequencing errors. MiXCR version 2.1.1 was used to carry out V(D)J alignment, clonotype assembly and CDR3 extraction. To normalise gene usage, clonotype sharing and MAIT/NKT TCR abundance, the analysis used the top 1000, 10 000 and 20 000 clonotypes per sample. After downsampling to 27 000 UMIs, diversity was calculated as the inverse Simpson index using the vegan R package. Paired Mann-Whitney U tests were applied to discordant twin pairs, and Benjamini-Hochberg correction was used for multiple testing. Once TCRdb had reprocessed the reads, it stored one entry per CDR3 protein sequence and supplied no DNA. TCRdb, not the original authors, processed these V and J calls. The table kept for this sample lists some 160,000 distinct CDR3 sequences. The top ten clones comprise around 6.8% of the sample.

Overall study results and their limits: Compared with healthy twins, IBD patients had fewer clonotypes in common with other individuals, a difference most pronounced in patients showing signs of disease activity. The results gave no support for a single strong signal or clonotype linked to IBD. No difference in repertoire similarity was observed between concordant and discordant twins, possibly owing to limited statistical power. Because patients received different immunosuppressive treatments, the repertoires may have picked up extra background noise and variability between individuals. TCRbeta repertoire diversity, by inverse Simpson index, was decreased in IBD patients compared with their healthy co-twins. The analysis was unable to tell apart different T cell subtypes.

From each donor, a roughly 2.7 ml peripheral blood sample was collected into PAXgene tubes and kept at -80 degrees C. Total RNA was isolated from whole blood with the PAXgene blood miRNA kit on an automated QIAcube, without T cell sorting. Peripheral blood from monozygotic twin pairs who were concordant or discordant for inflammatory bowel disease underwent deep TCRalpha and TCRbeta repertoire profiling using unique molecular barcoding. Smoking habits were recorded for all twin pairs, and individuals were classified as current, former or never smokers. Notes on this clonotype: Its antigen is unknown.

The germline V gene gives CDR1 as SGHRS and CDR2 as YFSETQ. The cysteine opens and the phenylalanine closes a CDR3 of 14 amino acids. DNA is not on record. The source material was blood. The V gene is TRBV5-1 and the J gene is TRBJ2-7; the TCRdb call, TRBD1, lacks DNA for checking. The receptor's source is a human donor with ulcerative colitis or Crohn's disease, or a healthy co-twin of an affected twin (not recorded which). The CDR3 protein sequence reads: CASSPHLGVYEQYF.